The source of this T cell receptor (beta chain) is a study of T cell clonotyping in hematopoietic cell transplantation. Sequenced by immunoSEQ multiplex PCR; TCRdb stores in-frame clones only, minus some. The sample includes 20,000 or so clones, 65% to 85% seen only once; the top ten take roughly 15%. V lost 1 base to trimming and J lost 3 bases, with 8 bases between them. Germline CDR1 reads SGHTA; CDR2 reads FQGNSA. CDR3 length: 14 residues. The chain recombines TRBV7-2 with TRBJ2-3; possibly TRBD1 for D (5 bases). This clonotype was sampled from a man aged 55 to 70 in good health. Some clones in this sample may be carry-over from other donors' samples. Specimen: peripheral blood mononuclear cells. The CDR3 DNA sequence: TGTGCCAGCAGCTTAGTAAGGGGTACAGATACGCAGTATTTT. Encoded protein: CASSLVRGTDTQYF.